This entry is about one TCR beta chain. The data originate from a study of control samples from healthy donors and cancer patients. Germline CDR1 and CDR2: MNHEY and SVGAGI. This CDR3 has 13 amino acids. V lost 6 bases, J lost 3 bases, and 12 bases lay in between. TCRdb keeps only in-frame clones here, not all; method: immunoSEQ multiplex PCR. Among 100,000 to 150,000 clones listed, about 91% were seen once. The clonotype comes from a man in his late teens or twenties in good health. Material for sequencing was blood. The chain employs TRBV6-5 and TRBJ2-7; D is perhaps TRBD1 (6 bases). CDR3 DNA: TGTGCCAGCAGATACAGGGAAGGCTACGAGCAGTACTTC. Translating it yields CASRYREGYEQYF.